This T cell receptor beta chain was captured in a study of blood T cell repertoires in COVID-19. Study-level information: Acute-phase and convalescent COVID-19 samples originated in the United States, Italy and Spain.

Method: immunoSEQ multiplex PCR; TCRdb's copy keeps in-frame clones and lacks some. The data show fewer than 250,000 clones, with roughly 85% seen just once and about 2.3% held by the top ten. This clone has a single count. This CDR3 comprises 11 residues. V lost 5 bases to trimming and J lost 10 bases, with 9 bases between them. Sequenced input: peripheral blood. The source is a woman aged 40-49 years with active or convalescent COVID-19. The chain recombines TRBV12-3 or TRBV12-4 with TRBJ2-1; D is unclear. CDR3 in amino acids: CASSQATEQFF. The CDR3 bases are TGTGCCAGCAGTCAAGCTACCGAGCAGTTCTTC.